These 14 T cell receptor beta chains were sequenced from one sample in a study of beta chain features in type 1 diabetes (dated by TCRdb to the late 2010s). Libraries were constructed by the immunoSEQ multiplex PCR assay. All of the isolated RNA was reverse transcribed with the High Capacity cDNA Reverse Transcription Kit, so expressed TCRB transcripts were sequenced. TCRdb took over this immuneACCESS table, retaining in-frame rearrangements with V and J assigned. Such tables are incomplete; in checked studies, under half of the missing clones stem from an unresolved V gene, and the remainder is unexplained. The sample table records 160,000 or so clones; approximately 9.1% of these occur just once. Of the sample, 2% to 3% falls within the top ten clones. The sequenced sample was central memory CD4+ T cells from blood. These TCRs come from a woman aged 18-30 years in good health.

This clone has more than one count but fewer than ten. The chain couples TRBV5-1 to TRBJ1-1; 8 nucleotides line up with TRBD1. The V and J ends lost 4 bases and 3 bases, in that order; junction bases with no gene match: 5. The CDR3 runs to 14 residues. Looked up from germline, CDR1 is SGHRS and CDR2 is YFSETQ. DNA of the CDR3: TGCGCCAGCAGCGGACAGGGCCAGGACACTGAAGCTTTCTTT. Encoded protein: CASSGQGQDTEAFF.

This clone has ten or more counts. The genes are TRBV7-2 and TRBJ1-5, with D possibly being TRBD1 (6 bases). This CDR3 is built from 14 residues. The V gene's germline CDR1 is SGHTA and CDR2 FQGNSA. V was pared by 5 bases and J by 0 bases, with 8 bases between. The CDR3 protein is CASSRQDSNQPQHF. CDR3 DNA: TGTGCCAGCAGCCGACAGGATAGCAATCAGCCCCAGCATTTT.

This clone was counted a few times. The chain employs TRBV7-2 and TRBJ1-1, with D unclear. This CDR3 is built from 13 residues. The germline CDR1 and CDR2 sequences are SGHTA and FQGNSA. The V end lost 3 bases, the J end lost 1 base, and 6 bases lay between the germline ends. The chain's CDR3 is CASSFSSNTEAFF. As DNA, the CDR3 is TGTGCCAGCAGCTTTTCATCGAACACTGAAGCTTTCTTT.

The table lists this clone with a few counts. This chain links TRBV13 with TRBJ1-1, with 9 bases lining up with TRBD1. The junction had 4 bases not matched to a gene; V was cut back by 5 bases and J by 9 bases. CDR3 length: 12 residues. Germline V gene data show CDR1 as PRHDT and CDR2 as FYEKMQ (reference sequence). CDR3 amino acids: CASSLTGGKAFF. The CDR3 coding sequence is TGTGCCAGCAGCCTAACAGGGGGCAAAGCTTTCTTT.

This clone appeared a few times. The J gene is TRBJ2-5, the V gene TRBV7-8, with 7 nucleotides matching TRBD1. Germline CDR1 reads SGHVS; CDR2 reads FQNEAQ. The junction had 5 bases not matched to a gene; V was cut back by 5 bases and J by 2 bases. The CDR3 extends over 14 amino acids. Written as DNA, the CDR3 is TGTGCCAGCAGCGGATACAGGGGTCAAGAGACCCAGTACTTC. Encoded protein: CASSGYRGQETQYF.

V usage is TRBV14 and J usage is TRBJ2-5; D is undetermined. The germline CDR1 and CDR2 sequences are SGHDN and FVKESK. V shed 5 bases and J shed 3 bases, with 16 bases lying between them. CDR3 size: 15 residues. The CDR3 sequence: CASSYLSTFKETQYF. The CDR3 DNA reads TGTGCCAGCAGCTACCTTAGCACCTTCAAAGAGACCCAGTACTTC.

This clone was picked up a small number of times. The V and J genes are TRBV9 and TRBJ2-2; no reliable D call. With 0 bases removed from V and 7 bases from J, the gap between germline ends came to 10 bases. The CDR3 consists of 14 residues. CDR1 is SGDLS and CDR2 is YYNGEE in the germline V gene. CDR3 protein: CASSVDGLNGELFF. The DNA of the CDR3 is TGTGCCAGCAGCGTAGATGGGCTTAACGGGGAGCTGTTTTTT.

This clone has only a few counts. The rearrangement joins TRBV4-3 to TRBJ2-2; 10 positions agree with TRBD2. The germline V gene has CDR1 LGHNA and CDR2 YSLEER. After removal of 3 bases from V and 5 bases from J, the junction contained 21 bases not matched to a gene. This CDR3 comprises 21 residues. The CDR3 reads CASSHFRWASGGRRKTGELFF. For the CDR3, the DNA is TGCGCCAGCAGCCACTTCCGGTGGGCTAGCGGGGGTAGAAGGAAGACCGGGGAGCTGTTTTTT.

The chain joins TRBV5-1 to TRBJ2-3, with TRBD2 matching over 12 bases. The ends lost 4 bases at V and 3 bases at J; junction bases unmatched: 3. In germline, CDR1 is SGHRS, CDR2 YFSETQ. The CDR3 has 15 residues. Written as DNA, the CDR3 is TGCGCCAGCAGCCCGACTAGCGGGAGTACAGATACGCAGTATTTT. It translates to CASSPTSGSTDTQYF.

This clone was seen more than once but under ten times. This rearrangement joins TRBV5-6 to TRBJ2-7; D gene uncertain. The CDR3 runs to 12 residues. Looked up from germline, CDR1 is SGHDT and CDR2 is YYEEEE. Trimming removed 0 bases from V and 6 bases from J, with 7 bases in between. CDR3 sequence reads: CASSLGLAEQYF. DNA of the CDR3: TGTGCCAGCAGCTTGGGATTAGCCGAGCAGTACTTC.

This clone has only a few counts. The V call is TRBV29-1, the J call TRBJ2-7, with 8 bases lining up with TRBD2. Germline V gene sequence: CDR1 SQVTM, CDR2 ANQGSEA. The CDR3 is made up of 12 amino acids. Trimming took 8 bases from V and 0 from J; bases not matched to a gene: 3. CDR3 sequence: CSPGGGSYEQYF. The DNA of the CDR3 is TGCAGCCCCGGGGGGGGCTCCTACGAGCAGTACTTC.

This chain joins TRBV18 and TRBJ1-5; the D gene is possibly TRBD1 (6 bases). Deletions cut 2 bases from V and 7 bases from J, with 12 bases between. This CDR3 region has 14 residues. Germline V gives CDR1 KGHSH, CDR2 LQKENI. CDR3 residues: CASSPGTKEQPQHF. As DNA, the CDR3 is TGTGCCAGCTCACCAGGGACAAAAGAGCAGCCCCAGCATTTT.

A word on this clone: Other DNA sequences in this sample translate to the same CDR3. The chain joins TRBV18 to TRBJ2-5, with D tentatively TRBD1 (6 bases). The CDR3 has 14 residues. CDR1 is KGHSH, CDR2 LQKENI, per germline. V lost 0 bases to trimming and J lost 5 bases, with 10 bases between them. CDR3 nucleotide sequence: TGTGCCAGCTCACCACCGTCAGGGGAGGAGACCCAGTACTTC. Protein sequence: CASSPPSGEETQYF.

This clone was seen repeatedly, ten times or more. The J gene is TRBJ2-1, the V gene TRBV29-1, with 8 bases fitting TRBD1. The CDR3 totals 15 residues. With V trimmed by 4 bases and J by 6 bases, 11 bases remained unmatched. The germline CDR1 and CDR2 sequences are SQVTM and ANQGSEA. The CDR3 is CSVGTGWLGLNEQFF. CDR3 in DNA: TGCAGCGTTGGGACAGGGTGGTTGGGTCTCAATGAGCAGTTCTTC.